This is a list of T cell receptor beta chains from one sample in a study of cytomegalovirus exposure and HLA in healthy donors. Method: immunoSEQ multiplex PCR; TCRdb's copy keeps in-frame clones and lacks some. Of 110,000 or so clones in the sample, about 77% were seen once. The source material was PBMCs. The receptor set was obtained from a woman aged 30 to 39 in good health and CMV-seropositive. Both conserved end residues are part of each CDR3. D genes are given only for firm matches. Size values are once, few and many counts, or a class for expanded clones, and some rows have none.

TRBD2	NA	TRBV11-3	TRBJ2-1	TGTGCCAGCAGCCAAGGTTTAGCGGGAGCTAAAAACGATGAGCAGTTCTTC	CASSQGLAGAKNDEQFF
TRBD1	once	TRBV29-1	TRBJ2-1	TGCAGCGTCGGAGCCTGGGACAGGGAGGGCGATGAGCAGTTCTTC	CSVGAWDREGDEQFF
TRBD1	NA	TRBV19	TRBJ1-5	TGTGCCAGTAGTATTAATCCCGGGACAGCTAATCAGCCCCAGCATTTT	CASSINPGTANQPQHF
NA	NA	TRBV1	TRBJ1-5	TGCACCAGCAGCCAAGACAGGGGAAGTCAGCCCCAGCATTTT	CTSSQDRGSQPQHF
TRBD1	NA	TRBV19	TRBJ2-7	TGTGCCAGTAGTCACGACAGGGGGGCCTACGAGCAGTACTTC	CASSHDRGAYEQYF
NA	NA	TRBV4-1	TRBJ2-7	TGCGCCAGCAGTCAACAAGAGCCGGGGATCTCCTACGAGCAGTACTTC	CASSQQEPGISYEQYF
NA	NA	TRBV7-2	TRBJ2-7	TGTGCCAGCAGCTTAGCGGGGCCCTCCCCCTACGAGCAGTACTTC	CASSLAGPSPYEQYF
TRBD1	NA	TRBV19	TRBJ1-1	TGTGCCAGTAGCCGACAGGGAATAGGAACTGAAGCTTTCTTT	CASSRQGIGTEAFF
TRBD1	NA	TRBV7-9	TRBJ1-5	TGTGCCAGCAGCTCCGGGACAGGGAAAGATCAGCCCCAGCATTTT	CASSSGTGKDQPQHF
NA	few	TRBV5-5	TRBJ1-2	TGTGCCAGCAGCTTGGATTCCGCGGGGCTGGGCTATGGCTACACCTTC	CASSLDSAGLGYGYTF
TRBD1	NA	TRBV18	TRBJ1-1	TGTGCCAGCTCACCGCGGACAGGGTCCACTGAAGCTTTCTTT	CASSPRTGSTEAFF
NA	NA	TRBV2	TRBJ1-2	TGTGCCAGCAACGCGGACTATGGCTACACCTTC	CASNADYGYTF
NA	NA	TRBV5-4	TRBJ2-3	TGTGCCAGCAGCTGGTGGGGCGGCACAGATACGCAGTATTTT	CASSWWGGTDTQYF
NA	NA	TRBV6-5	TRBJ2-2	TGTGCCAGCAGGACAACCGGGGAGCTGTTTTTT	CASRTTGELFF
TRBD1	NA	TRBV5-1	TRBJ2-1	TGCGCCAGCAGCTCTAACGCTAGGACAGGGCCCTACAATGAGCAGTTCTTC	CASSSNARTGPYNEQFF
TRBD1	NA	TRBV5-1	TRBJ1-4	TGCGCCAGCAGCCAGGGACAGGGGGTCTCAAAACTGTTTTTT	CASSQGQGVSKLFF
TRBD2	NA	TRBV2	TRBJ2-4	TGTGCCGGTGGTGTACTAGCGGGGGGGCAGTACTTC	CAGGVLAGGQYF
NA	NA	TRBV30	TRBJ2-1	TGTGCCTGGAGTGTAATTTTCGGGAATGAGCAGTTCTTC	CAWSVIFGNEQFF
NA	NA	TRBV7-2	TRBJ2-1	TGTGCCAGCAGCTTACTTCCCCGCGGATCACTGTACAATGAGCAGTTCTTC	CASSLLPRGSLYNEQFF
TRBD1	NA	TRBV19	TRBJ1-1	TGTGCCAGTAGTATCCCCTACAGGGGCCCCACTGAAGCTTTCTTT	CASSIPYRGPTEAFF
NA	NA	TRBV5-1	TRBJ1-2	TGCGCCAGCAGCTTGAATTACGGCGGTGGCTACACCTTC	CASSLNYGGGYTF
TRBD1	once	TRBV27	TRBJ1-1	TGTGCCAGCAGTTTAAAAGAGAGGGGGCAAGCTTTCTTT	CASSLKERGQAFF
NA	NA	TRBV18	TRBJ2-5	TGTGCCAGCTCACCCGGACAGCAAGAGACCCAGTACTTC	CASSPGQQETQYF
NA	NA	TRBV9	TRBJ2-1	TGTGCCAGCAGCGTTGGGGGGTTGGGGTGGAATGAGCAGTTCTTC	CASSVGGLGWNEQFF
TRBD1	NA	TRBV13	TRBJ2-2	TGTGCCAGCAGCCAGACAGGGGTCATATGGTCGACCGGGGAGCTGTTTTTT	CASSQTGVIWSTGELFF
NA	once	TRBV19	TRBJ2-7	TGTGCCAGTAGTACTGACAGTCCTCAGCAGTACTTC	CASSTDSPQQYF
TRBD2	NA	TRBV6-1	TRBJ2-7	TGTGCCAGCACCCACGGACTAGCGGAGTCCTACGAGCAGTACTTC	CASTHGLAESYEQYF
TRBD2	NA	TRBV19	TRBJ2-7	TGTGCCAGTAGTATTCGTCGACTAGCGGGACGAACCGTCTCCTACGAGCAGTACTTC	CASSIRRLAGRTVSYEQYF
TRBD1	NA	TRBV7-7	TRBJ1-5	TGTGCTAGCAGCTTAAATGGGACAGATAGCAATCAGCCCCAGCATTTT	CASSLNGTDSNQPQHF
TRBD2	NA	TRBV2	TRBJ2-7	TGTGCCAGCCGATCAATAGCGGGAGGGGACGAGCAGTACTTC	CASRSIAGGDEQYF
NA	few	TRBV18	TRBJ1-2	TGTGCCAGCTCACCATCCCCAGGGGACTATGGCTACACCTTC	CASSPSPGDYGYTF
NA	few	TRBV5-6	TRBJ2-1	TGTGCCAGCAGCAACACGGGGGCCTACAATGAGCAGTTCTTC	CASSNTGAYNEQFF
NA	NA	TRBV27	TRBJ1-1	TGTGCCAGCAGTTTAAATACAGGGAACACTGAAGCTTTCTTT	CASSLNTGNTEAFF
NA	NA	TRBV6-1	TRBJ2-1	TGTGCCAGCAGTGAGAGTTACAATGAGCAGTTCTTC	CASSESYNEQFF
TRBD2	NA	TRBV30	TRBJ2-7	TGTGCCTGGGGACGACTAGCGGGGCCCCCCTACGAGCAGTACTTC	CAWGRLAGPPYEQYF
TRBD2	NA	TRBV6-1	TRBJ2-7	TGTGCCAGCAGTGAAGACCTAGCGGGTTCCTACGAGCAGTACTTC	CASSEDLAGSYEQYF
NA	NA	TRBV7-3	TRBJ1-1	TGTGCCAGCAGCTTAGTTCAGGGTTCTGAAGCTTTCTTT	CASSLVQGSEAFF
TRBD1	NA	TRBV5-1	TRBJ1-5	TGCGCCAGCAGCTTGGGGACAGGGTTTAATCAGCCCCAGCATTTT	CASSLGTGFNQPQHF
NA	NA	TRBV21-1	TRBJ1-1	TGTGCCAGCAGCCCCCGGGACAGGGTACGTCTCGAGGCCGTGAACACTGAAGCTTTCTTT	CASSPRDRVRLEAVNTEAFF
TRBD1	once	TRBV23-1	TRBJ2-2	TGCGCCAGCAGTGGGACAGCGGCCTACGGGGAGCTGTTTTTT	CASSGTAAYGELFF
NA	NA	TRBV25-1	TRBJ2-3	TGTGCCAGCAACGACAACACAGATACGCAGTATTTT	CASNDNTDTQYF
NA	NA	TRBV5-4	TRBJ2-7	TGTGCCAGCATGGCTGACAGCTACGAGCAGTACTTC	CASMADSYEQYF